Each of the 10 T cell receptor beta chains below was sequenced from the same sample in a study of blood T cell repertoires in COVID-19. The protocol was immunoSEQ multiplex PCR, while the TCRdb copy is restricted to in-frame clones and leaves out a portion. The repertoire consists of under 250,000 clones, with 86% occurring once and the leading ten covering less than 2%. The sequenced sample consisted of PBMCs or T cells enriched from blood (not recorded which). All receptors derive from a man aged 35 to 55 who had recovered from COVID-19.

This chain joins TRBV9 and TRBJ1-1; 8 bases line up with TRBD1. Unmatched junction bases numbered 20, after V lost 2 bases and J lost 8 bases. Germline CDR1 is SGDLS and CDR2 is YYNGEE. This CDR3 comprises 18 residues. CDR3 bases: TGTGCCAGCAGCGTCTCCCCCGGGACAGGCTCAGCGGGGGGCGAAGCTTTCTTT. It yields the protein CASSVSPGTGSAGGEAFF.

The chain combines TRBV25-1 with TRBJ1-2; the D is unclear. The V gene lost 2 bases and the J gene lost 3 bases, with 13 bases spanning the gap. This CDR3 is 15 amino acids long. Per the germline V gene, CDR1 is MGHDK and CDR2 is SYGVNS. CDR3 bases: TGTGCCAGCAGTGAAGATCGGGGTAGAGACTATGGCTACACCTTC. Translation: CASSEDRGRDYGYTF.

The rearrangement links TRBV28 to TRBJ1-2, with TRBD1 identical over 12 bases. Germline CDR1 and CDR2: MDHEN and SYDVKM. Trimming at V came to 5 bases and at J to 3 bases, leaving 10 bases not matched to a gene. The CDR3 runs 17 residues. CDR3 bases: TGTGCCAGCAGTCCACTGGGACAGGGGGCCGCTCACTATGGCTACACCTTC. It encodes CASSPLGQGAAHYGYTF.

This clone showed up just a few times. V gene TRBV9 combines with J gene TRBJ2-2; unclear D gene. V was pared by 5 bases and J by 9 bases, with 8 bases between. In germline, CDR1 is SGDLS, CDR2 YYNGEE. The CDR3 spans 11 residues. The CDR3: CASSGPRELFF. The CDR3 DNA is TGTGCCAGCAGTGGCCCCCGGGAGCTGTTTTTT.

The chain carries TRBV7-2 and TRBJ1-1; TRBD1 might be the D (6 bases). CDR1 and CDR2 (germline): SGHTA, FQGNSA. The CDR3 length is 13 residues. V was shortened by 5 bases and J by 3 bases, with 10 bases between the two germline ends. The CDR3 reads CASSTGQHTEAFF. DNA of the CDR3: TGTGCCAGCAGCACCGGACAGCACACTGAAGCTTTCTTT.

This clone was seen more than once but under ten times. The chain employs TRBV6-5 and TRBJ2-1; 12 bases are a match to TRBD2. V was pared by 6 bases and J by 4 bases, with 4 bases of the junction left unmatched. In germline, CDR1 is MNHEY, CDR2 SVGAGI. The CDR3 runs 15 residues. The DNA for the CDR3 is TGTGCCAGCAGGTACGGGACTAGCGGGTACAATGAGCAGTTCTTC. As protein: CASRYGTSGYNEQFF.

This chain links TRBV5-1 with TRBJ2-3, with 12 bases fitting TRBD2. CDR3 length equals 17 residues. Germline V gene sequence: CDR1 SGHRS, CDR2 YFSETQ. With V trimmed by 3 bases and J by 0 bases, 5 bases remained unmatched. The CDR3 DNA sequence: TGCGCCAGCAGCTGGGGACTAGCGGGCTCAAGCACAGATACGCAGTATTTT. This gives the protein CASSWGLAGSSTDTQYF.

V gene TRBV6-1 combines with J gene TRBJ1-3; D perhaps matches TRBD1 (5 bases). V lost 3 bases to trimming and J lost 0 bases, with 9 bases between them. The CDR3 runs 15 residues. Germline-derived CDR1 and CDR2 are MNHNS and SASEGT. The DNA of the CDR3 is TGTGCCAGCAGTGAGGGGGGACGCTCTGGAAACACCATATATTTT. As protein: CASSEGGRSGNTIYF.

This chain connects TRBV29-1 to TRBJ1-3; D is unresolved. V lost 3 bases and J lost 3, with 12 bases in between. Looked up from germline, CDR1 is SQVTM and CDR2 is ANQGSEA. CDR3 size: 14 residues. CDR3: CSVERTGIGNTIYF. The CDR3 DNA follows: TGCAGCGTTGAGAGAACGGGGATTGGAAACACCATATATTTT.

The genes are TRBV13 and TRBJ1-6, with D unresolved. The germline gives CDR1 PRHDT, CDR2 FYEKMQ (reference sequence). This CDR3 spans 15 amino acids. Trimming stripped 0 bases from V and 13 bases from J, with 16 bases between. This CDR3 is CASSLGRSDGAPLHF. CDR3 nucleotides: TGTGCCAGCAGCTTAGGCCGGAGTGATGGAGCTCCCCTCCACTTT.